What follows are 30 T cell receptor beta chains derived from one specimen sequenced in a study of blood T cell repertoires in COVID-19 (TCRdb year 2020). Receptor libraries were prepared by the immunoSEQ multiplex PCR assay. As stored in TCRdb, this immuneACCESS dataset retains in-frame rearrangements with V and J assigned. A fraction of the clones does not appear; measured against another copy, unresolved V genes explain less than half of the discrepancy, and the remainder lacks a known reason. The table for this sample lists around 430,000 clones; approximately 87% of them were counted only once. The ten largest make up around 10% of the sample. The sample taken for sequencing was PBMCs or T cells enriched from blood (not recorded which). Receptors were obtained from a woman aged 45-65 years who had recovered from COVID-19.

The genes are TRBV5-1 and TRBJ1-2, with 7 bases fitting TRBD1. The germline V gene has CDR1 SGHRS and CDR2 YFSETQ. The V segment lost 6 bases and the J segment 4 bases; nucleotides outside the gene matches: 6. The CDR3 runs to 13 residues. The DNA for the CDR3 is TGCGCCAGCAAGGGGACAGAGATCTATGGCTACACCTTC. It specifies CASKGTEIYGYTF.

The chain is built from TRBV29-1 and TRBJ1-1, with 8 bases that match TRBD1. CDR3 size: 12 residues. Trimming removed 7 bases from V and 10 bases from J; junction bases left unmatched: 11. Looked up from germline, CDR1 is SQVTM and CDR2 is ANQGSEA. In nucleotides, the CDR3 is TGCAGCGGGGCGACAGGGGAAATTCCAGCTTTCTTT. Its protein product is CSGATGEIPAFF.

V and J are TRBV5-6 and TRBJ2-7; D gene ambiguous. CDR1 SGHDT and CDR2 YYEEEE come from the germline V gene. This CDR3 has 14 residues. V was clipped by 2 bases and J by 2 bases, with 11 bases between them. The CDR3 nucleotides read TGTGCCAGCAGCTTTTTCATTGGAGCCTACGAGCAGTACTTC. This codes for CASSFFIGAYEQYF.

J is TRBJ2-5 and V is TRBV20-1; possibly TRBD2 for D (5 bases). V dropped 3 bases and J dropped 7 bases, with 15 bases sitting between them. There are 13 residues in the CDR3. Germline CDR1 reads DFQATT; CDR2 reads SNEGSKA (reference sequence). The CDR3 DNA reads as TGCAGTGCTAGTATTACCGCGCGGGCGACCCAGTACTTC. This codes for CSASITARATQYF.

The CDR3 is CASSEQGRVNTEAFF. In nucleotides, the CDR3 is TGTGCCAGCAGTGAACAGGGGAGAGTGAACACTGAAGCTTTCTTT. V and J are TRBV6-1 and TRBJ1-1; TRBD1 is a possible D gene (6 bases). V gave up 2 bases and J gave up 0 bases, with 10 bases separating them. The CDR3 consists of 15 residues. In germline, CDR1 is MNHNS, CDR2 SASEGT.

This rearrangement joins TRBV27 to TRBJ2-7; possible D gene TRBD2, 6 bases. The CDR3 is 13 residues long. Per germline, CDR1 MNHEY and CDR2 SMNVEV (reference sequence). V shed 3 bases and J shed 3 bases, with 9 bases lying between them. CDR3 protein: CASSFWGDYEQYF. CDR3 nucleotides: TGTGCCAGCAGTTTTTGGGGGGACTACGAGCAGTACTTC.

The V and J genes are TRBV25-1 and TRBJ1-3; D perhaps matches TRBD1 (5 bases). Trimming shortened V by 8 bases and J by 4 bases, and 15 bases separated the two germline ends. The CDR3 has 14 residues. CDR1 and CDR2 (germline): MGHDK, SYGVNS. CDR3 DNA: TGTGCCAGCGGGGTATCAGGGTCGGGAAACACCATATATTTT. Its protein product is CASGVSGSGNTIYF.

This clone occurred a few times. J is TRBJ2-7 and V is TRBV7-8; 9 nucleotides match TRBD1. CDR3 size: 16 residues. The junction had 5 bases not matched to a gene; V was cut back by 1 base and J by 1 base. Germline CDR1 is SGHVS and CDR2 is FQNEAQ. CDR3 DNA: TGTGCCAGCAGCTTAGATTTTGGACAGGGGTCCTACGAGCAGTACTTC. Translated: CASSLDFGQGSYEQYF.

The chain couples TRBV4-2 to TRBJ1-6; the D gene is possibly TRBD1 (5 bases). Per germline, CDR1 LGHNA and CDR2 YNFKEQ. CDR3 length equals 19 residues. V shed 0 bases and J shed 0 bases, with 15 bases lying between them. The CDR3 nucleotides are TGTGCCAGCAGCCAAGATCAGCAGGGCAGTTTCTCCTATAATTCACCCCTCCACTTT. It is translated as CASSQDQQGSFSYNSPLHF.

The V gene is TRBV7-9, the J gene TRBJ1-2; D is ambiguous. In germline, CDR1 is SEHNR, CDR2 FQNEAQ (reference sequence). V was cut by 5 bases and J by 8 bases, with 12 bases left in between. This CDR3 is built from 12 residues. CDR3 sequence reads: CASSRDPGGYTF. Written as DNA, the CDR3 is TGTGCCAGCAGCCGCGACCCGGGAGGCTACACCTTC.

The chain is built from TRBV4-2 and TRBJ2-7; D remains ambiguous. Germline-derived CDR1 and CDR2 are LGHNA and YNFKEQ. V lost 0 bases and J 7 bases, leaving 10 bases between the germline ends. The CDR3 loop spans 13 amino acids. CDR3 in amino acids: CASSQDSKQEQYF. For the CDR3, the DNA is TGTGCCAGCAGCCAAGATTCTAAACAGGAGCAGTACTTC.

The chain employs TRBV9 and TRBJ2-7; maybe TRBD1 (7 bases). V lost 0 bases to trimming and J lost 2 bases, with 9 bases between them. This CDR3 contains 14 residues. Germline V lookup: CDR1 SGDLS, CDR2 YYNGEE. CDR3 loop: CASSVGGTAYEQYF. The DNA of the CDR3 is TGTGCCAGCAGCGTAGGCGGGACAGCCTACGAGCAGTACTTC.

CDR3 coding DNA: TGCGCCAGCAGCTTCAGCGGGGGGACCAGCCAAGAGACCCAGTACTTC. This translates into CASSFSGGTSQETQYF. The chain is built from TRBV5-1 and TRBJ2-5; 9 bases are a match to TRBD2. This CDR3 region has 16 residues. The V and J ends lost 2 bases and 1 base, in that order; junction bases with no gene match: 6. CDR1 SGHRS and CDR2 YFSETQ come from the germline V gene. The variable domain in full, completed from reference TRBV5-1 and TRBJ2-5, reads KAGVTQTPRYLIKTRGQQVTLSCSPISGHRSVSWYQQTPGQGLQFLFEYFSETQRNKGNFPGRFSGRQFSNSRSEMNVSTLELGDSALYLCASSFSGGTSQETQYFGPGTRLLVL.

The chain is built from TRBV19 and TRBJ2-1, with 8 bases lining up with TRBD2. Per the germline V gene, CDR1 is LNHDA and CDR2 is SQIVND (reference sequence). The CDR3 is 15 amino acids. J was trimmed by 4 bases and V by 3 bases; bases with no gene match: 5. In nucleotides, the CDR3 is TGTGCCAGTAGTATGCGGGGCGGGGGGTACAATGAGCAGTTCTTC. This sequence encodes CASSMRGGGYNEQFF.

The chain carries TRBV19 and TRBJ1-5; 7 nucleotides align to TRBD1. The CDR3 length is 14 residues. CDR1 and CDR2 (germline): LNHDA, SQIVND (reference sequence). Trimming cost V 5 bases and J 6 bases; bases outside gene matches: 7. CDR3 in amino acids: CASSPPDRLQPQHF. The CDR3 bases are TGTGCCAGTAGTCCCCCGGACAGGCTTCAGCCCCAGCATTTT.

The genes are TRBV18 and TRBJ1-6; 7 bases agree with TRBD1. The germline CDR1 and CDR2 sequences are KGHSH and LQKENI. The CDR3 runs to 13 residues. The ends lost 9 bases at V and 10 bases at J; junction bases unmatched: 9. CDR3 region: CASRAGGRSPLHF. CDR3 nucleotide sequence: TGTGCCAGTCGAGCAGGGGGGCGATCACCCCTCCACTTT.

The chain carries TRBV6-5 and TRBJ2-7, with 7 positions matching TRBD2. V was pared by 2 bases and J by 3 bases, with 7 bases of the junction left unmatched. CDR1 MNHEY and CDR2 SVGAGI come from the germline V gene. The CDR3 is made up of 15 amino acids. CDR3 sequence (DNA): TGTGCCAGCAGTTACAGCGGGGTCCTGCACTACGAGCAGTACTTC. Translating it yields CASSYSGVLHYEQYF.

The genes are TRBV6-5 and TRBJ1-3; D remains ambiguous. Germline V gene sequence: CDR1 MNHEY, CDR2 SVGAGI. Trimming left V 6 bases short and J 2 bases short, with 11 bases between. The CDR3 is made up of 14 amino acids. In DNA form, the CDR3 reads TGTGCCAGCAGCGAGGGTCAAACTGGAAACACCATATATTTT. Protein sequence: CASSEGQTGNTIYF.

The chain is built from TRBV6-5 and TRBJ1-1; a possible D gene is TRBD1 (6 bases). Germline V lookup: CDR1 MNHEY, CDR2 SVGAGI. Trimming took off 6 bases at V and 1 base at J, with 12 bases between the two ends. The CDR3 has 14 amino acids. The CDR3 loop reads CASRYREPNTEAFF. The CDR3 nucleotides are TGTGCCAGCAGATACAGGGAGCCGAACACTGAAGCTTTCTTT.

The chain is built from TRBV5-1 and TRBJ2-3; 7 bases are shared with TRBD1. There are 17 residues in the CDR3. The trim removed 0 bases at V and 0 bases at J, leaving 7 bases unmatched. In germline, CDR1 is SGHRS, CDR2 YFSETQ. The CDR3 coding sequence is TGCGCCAGCAGCTTGGGGACAGGAACTATTAGCACAGATACGCAGTATTTT. Protein sequence: CASSLGTGTISTDTQYF.

This clone was counted only a few times. The chain couples TRBV7-2 to TRBJ2-5; TRBD2 matches 12 bases. V lost 0 bases, J lost 2 bases, and 1 base stayed unmatched. CDR1 is SGHTA, CDR2 FQGNSA, per germline. This CDR3 contains 16 residues. The CDR3 DNA sequence: TGTGCCAGCAGCTTAGCCCTAGCGGGGGGGCAAGAGACCCAGTACTTC. Protein: CASSLALAGGQETQYF.

The chain combines TRBV28 with TRBJ1-2, with 8 bases lining up with TRBD1. The CDR3 sequence is 16 residues long. Germline CDR1 reads MDHEN; CDR2 reads SYDVKM. Losses at the gene ends were 3 bases for V and 4 bases for J; bases not matched to a gene: 10. CDR3 in amino acids: CASSLAGQGATYGYTF. DNA for the CDR3: TGTGCCAGCAGTTTGGCCGGACAGGGAGCAACCTATGGCTACACCTTC.

V usage is TRBV27 and J usage is TRBJ1-2; no definite D call. V was shortened by 5 bases and J by 5 bases, with 21 bases between the two germline ends. Germline values: CDR1 MNHEY, CDR2 SMNVEV (reference sequence). The length of the CDR3 is 16 residues. The CDR3 sequence is CASSQETGRGTYGYTF. The CDR3 nucleotides are TGTGCCAGCAGTCAAGAGACCGGTCGGGGAACGTATGGCTACACCTTC.

This clone was recorded a few times. The chain has TRBV14 and TRBJ1-1; D call uncertain. Germline assignment: CDR1 SGHDN and CDR2 FVKESK. The CDR3 is 12 amino acids. V lost 1 base, J lost 7 bases, and 7 bases lay in between. Written as DNA, the CDR3 is TGTGCCAGCAGCCAAGTAGCGGGTGAAGCTTTCTTT. Its translation is CASSQVAGEAFF.

The chain combines TRBV7-9 with TRBJ2-3; perhaps TRBD2 as D (6 bases). This CDR3 contains 16 residues. The germline V gene encodes CDR1 SEHNR and CDR2 FQNEAQ (reference sequence). The germline V and J ends were trimmed by 6 bases and 1 base, with 17 bases remaining between them. CDR3 DNA: TGTGCCAGCAGATCGGGCGTGGAGGGTCGCACAGATACGCAGTATTTT. Protein: CASRSGVEGRTDTQYF.

The count of this clone is one. The chain is built from TRBV3-1 (or the pseudogene TRBV3-2) and TRBJ1-5, with D maybe TRBD1 (5 bases). The CDR3 spans 14 residues. From germline, CDR1 is LGHDT and CDR2 YNNKEL (reference sequence). V dropped 5 bases and J dropped 4 bases, with 12 bases sitting between them. CDR3 region: CASSVRDFNQPQHF. CDR3 coding DNA: TGTGCCAGCAGCGTCCGGGACTTTAATCAGCCCCAGCATTTT.

This chain uses TRBV28 with TRBJ1-2; TRBD1 matches 7 bases. V shed 6 bases, J shed 0 bases, and the junction held 7 bases outside the gene matches. Germline V gives CDR1 MDHEN, CDR2 SYDVKM. The CDR3 totals 15 residues. The CDR3 region has the DNA TGTGCCAGCAGCGAAACAGGGACAGCTAACTATGGCTACACCTTC. Translation: CASSETGTANYGYTF.

The chain employs TRBV12-3 or TRBV12-4 and TRBJ1-5, with D possibly TRBD1 on 6 matching bases. V gave up 5 bases and J gave up 4 bases, with 9 bases separating them. There are 13 residues in the CDR3. The CDR3: CASSARGNQPQHF. The CDR3 DNA reads as TGTGCCAGCAGTGCCAGGGGAAATCAGCCCCAGCATTTT.

This clone turned up a few times. The chain uses TRBV28 and TRBJ1-2; 7 nucleotides align to TRBD1. The CDR3 covers 13 residues. Germline V gene data show CDR1 as MDHEN and CDR2 as SYDVKM. Trimming removed 4 bases from V and 2 bases from J; junction bases left unmatched: 1. CDR3 region: CASSWDRNYGYTF. As DNA, the CDR3 is TGTGCCAGCAGTTGGGACAGAAACTATGGCTACACCTTC.

This clone was seen once. The chain has TRBV28 and TRBJ1-2; D is unresolved. CDR1 is MDHEN, CDR2 SYDVKM, per germline. Trimming took off 5 bases at V and 1 base at J, with 14 bases between the two ends. The CDR3 covers 15 residues. CDR3 DNA: TGTGCCAGCAGTGTAGGTGGCGGAATTAACTATGGCTACACCTTC. This codes for CASSVGGGINYGYTF.